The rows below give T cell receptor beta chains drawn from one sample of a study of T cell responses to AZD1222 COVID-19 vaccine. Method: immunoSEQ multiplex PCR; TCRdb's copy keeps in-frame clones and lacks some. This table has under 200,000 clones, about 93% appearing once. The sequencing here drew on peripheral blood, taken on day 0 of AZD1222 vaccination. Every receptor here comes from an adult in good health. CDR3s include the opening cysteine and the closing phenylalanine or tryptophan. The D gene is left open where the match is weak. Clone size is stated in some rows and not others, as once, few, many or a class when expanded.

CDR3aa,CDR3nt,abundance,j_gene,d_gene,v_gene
CASRSGPFYGYTF,TGTGCCAGCAGGAGCGGGCCCTTCTATGGCTACACCTTC,.,TRBJ1-2,.,TRBV25-1
CASSLGGSEKLFF,TGTGCCAGCAGCTTAGGAGGAAGTGAAAAACTGTTTTTT,.,TRBJ1-4,.,TRBV7-2
CASSRRTSGAGEQYF,TGTGCCAGCAGCCGGAGGACTAGCGGTGCGGGGGAGCAGTACTTC,.,TRBJ2-7,TRBD2,TRBV3-1/TRBV3-2
CASSPGSGRAIDTQYF,TGCGCCAGCAGTCCAGGAAGCGGGAGGGCCATAGATACGCAGTATTTT,.,TRBJ2-3,TRBD2,TRBV10-1
CASSPPGGHGYTF,TGTGCCAGCAGCCCCCCAGGAGGACATGGCTACACCTTC,.,TRBJ1-2,.,TRBV3-1/TRBV3-2
CASSRTGDFYTF,TGTGCCAGCAGTCGGACAGGGGATTTCTACACCTTC,.,TRBJ1-2,TRBD1,TRBV12-3/TRBV12-4
CAIGGTKNIQYF,TGTGCCATTGGGGGTACCAAAAACATTCAGTACTTC,.,TRBJ2-4,.,TRBV10-3
CASSSPGRNTEAFF,TGTGCCAGCAGCTCTCCCGGGAGGAACACTGAAGCTTTCTTT,.,TRBJ1-1,.,TRBV7-9
CASTRWGGNGYTF,TGTGCCAGCACCCGTTGGGGCGGCAACGGCTACACCTTC,.,TRBJ1-2,.,TRBV28
CASRAGGSGTEAFF,TGTGCCAGCAGGGCGGGGGGCTCGGGCACTGAAGCTTTCTTT,.,TRBJ1-1,.,TRBV2
CASSFIGVSDNSPLHF,TGTGCCAGCAGTTTTATCGGGGTTTCGGATAATTCACCCCTCCACTTT,.,TRBJ1-6,.,TRBV28
CASSFPGLDNYQFF,TGTGCCAGCAGCTTCCCGGGACTAGACAACTATCAGTTCTTC,.,TRBJ2-1,TRBD2,TRBV3-1/TRBV3-2
CASSSVMNTEAFF,TGTGCCAGCAGCTCCGTCATGAACACTGAAGCTTTCTTT,.,TRBJ1-1,.,TRBV7-9
CASSPDPGGFEKLFF,TGTGCCAGCAGCCCCGACCCCGGGGGCTTTGAAAAACTGTTTTTT,once,TRBJ1-4,.,TRBV7-9
CASSEGGALRGYTF,TGTGCCAGCAGTGAGGGGGGCGCACTGCGTGGCTACACCTTC,.,TRBJ1-2,.,TRBV6-1
CASRESWDRSNQPQHF,TGTGCCAGCAGAGAATCGTGGGATCGGAGCAATCAGCCCCAGCATTTT,.,TRBJ1-5,.,TRBV6-1
CATSDPSGNSGANVLTF,TGTGCCACCAGTGACCCATCCGGGAATTCTGGGGCCAACGTCCTGACTTTC,.,TRBJ2-6,.,TRBV24-1
CSASRPMLAKNIQYF,TGCAGTGCTAGTCGACCGATGCTAGCCAAAAACATTCAGTACTTC,once,TRBJ2-4,.,TRBV20-1
CASSLLDRDNQPQHF,TGTGCCAGCAGTTTACTCGATAGGGATAATCAGCCCCAGCATTTT,.,TRBJ1-5,.,TRBV28
CASSVVPEGQEQFF,TGTGCCAGCAGCGTCGTTCCGGAGGGGCAAGAGCAGTTCTTC,.,TRBJ2-1,.,TRBV9
CAWTPGGGGQPQHF,TGTGCCTGGACTCCAGGAGGGGGAGGTCAGCCCCAGCATTTT,.,TRBJ1-5,.,TRBV30
CASSLTGYEQYF,TGTGCCAGCAGCCTGACTGGATACGAGCAGTACTTC,.,TRBJ2-7,.,TRBV27
CASSLADPDTQYF,TGCGCCAGCAGCTTGGCGGATCCAGATACGCAGTATTTT,.,TRBJ2-3,.,TRBV5-1
CATSRERGRVSSGYTF,TGTGCCACCAGCAGAGAAAGGGGCAGGGTGTCAAGCGGCTACACCTTC,.,TRBJ1-2,.,TRBV15
CASSQETGGQPQHF,TGTGCCAGCAGCCAAGAGACAGGGGGCCAGCCCCAGCATTTT,.,TRBJ1-5,TRBD1,TRBV4-2
CASSPGQGNQPQHF,TGTGCCAGCAGCCCGGGACAGGGTAATCAGCCCCAGCATTTT,.,TRBJ1-5,TRBD1,TRBV7-9
CASQIRGTGELFF,TGTGCCAGCCAGATCCGGGGCACCGGGGAGCTGTTTTTT,.,TRBJ2-2,.,TRBV7-9
CATSPRLAGVTDTQYF,TGTGCCACCAGCCCCCGGCTAGCGGGAGTGACAGATACGCAGTATTTT,.,TRBJ2-3,TRBD2,TRBV15
CASSGGAANYGYTF,TGTGCCAGCAGTGGGGGGGCAGCTAACTATGGCTACACCTTC,.,TRBJ1-2,.,TRBV28
CASCQGLGSDTQYF,TGTGCCAGCTGCCAGGGACTCGGGTCAGATACGCAGTATTTT,.,TRBJ2-3,.,TRBV11-2
CASKFGQANNEQFF,TGTGCCAGCAAATTTGGACAGGCAAACAATGAGCAGTTCTTC,few,TRBJ2-1,TRBD1,TRBV3-1/TRBV3-2
CASSLGAEAFF,TGCGCCAGCAGCCTTGGTGCTGAAGCTTTCTTT,once,TRBJ1-1,.,TRBV4-1
CATSRGLAGGPREQFF,TGTGCCACCAGCAGGGGACTAGCGGGAGGGCCGCGTGAGCAGTTCTTC,.,TRBJ2-1,TRBD2,TRBV15
CASGRLAGTEAFF,TGTGCCAGTGGACGATTGGCGGGGACGGAAGCTTTCTTT,.,TRBJ1-1,.,TRBV12-3/TRBV12-4
CASRAPASRLDTEAFF,TGTGCCAGCAGGGCCCCGGCCAGCAGACTGGACACTGAAGCTTTCTTT,.,TRBJ1-1,.,TRBV2
CASSSRQGAVNEKLFF,TGTGCCAGCAGCTCCCGTCAGGGGGCAGTTAATGAAAAACTGTTTTTT,.,TRBJ1-4,TRBD1,TRBV7-6
CAISERQDTDTQYF,TGCGCCATCAGTGAGAGACAGGACACAGATACGCAGTATTTT,.,TRBJ2-3,.,TRBV10-3
CASRPGLASSGELFF,TGTGCCAGCAGACCGGGACTAGCGTCATCCGGGGAGCTGTTTTTT,.,TRBJ2-2,TRBD2,TRBV7-2